The sequence of this T cell receptor (beta chain) was determined in a study of identical twins. Study observations and caveats: It was out-of-frame TCR alpha sharing in monozygotic twins that models underestimated. Fewer insertions characterized abundant cord blood beta clonotypes, whereas memory repertoires showed none.

Regarding this clonotype: Its antigen is unknown.

Template switching added a universal primer site, and cDNA bore unique molecular identifiers. MiXCR, run by TCRdb on the 5' RACE reads, gives a single entry per CDR3 protein. The sample shows about 530,000 distinct CDR3 sequences, around 15% of them seen only once. Germline V CDR1 and CDR2: SGHRS, YFSETQ. The V and J ends lost 4 bases and 3 bases respectively, with 17 bases between them. This CDR3 spans 15 amino acids. These data also featured in a second study, about yellow fever vaccine responses in identical twins.

The origin of this receptor is a woman under 30 in good health. This rearrangement joins TRBV5-1 to TRBJ2-7; D is perhaps TRBD1 (5 bases). The sequenced sample consisted of CD4+ T cells sorted from blood. CDR3 sequence (DNA): TGCGCCAGCAGCGAAACAGGTCTACGGAGCTACGAGCAGTACTTC. Translated: CASSETGLRSYEQYF.